The source of this T cell receptor (beta chain) is a study of blood T cell repertoires in COVID-19. Across the study: Acute-phase and convalescent COVID-19 samples originated in the United States, Italy and Spain.

Authors' data handling: Cell counts per sample came from amplifying reference gene primers. The protocol was immunoSEQ multiplex PCR, while the TCRdb copy is restricted to in-frame clones and leaves out a portion. V and J calls and clone size come straight from that table; D and trimming were deduced from the DNA. The sample includes 95,000 to 150,000 clones, 70% to 85% of them seen just once. The material sequenced was peripheral blood. The TCR comes from a woman aged 65 to 85 with acute or convalescent COVID-19.

The CDR3 sequence: CASSHGQGRWQPQHF. The CDR3 DNA follows: TGTGCCAGCAGCCACGGACAGGGGCGATGGCAGCCCCAGCATTTT. V and J are TRBV6-2 or TRBV6-3 and TRBJ1-5; 9 bases line up with TRBD1. Trimming removed 6 bases from V and 7 bases from J; junction bases left unmatched: 10. Germline CDR1 reads MNHEY; CDR2 reads SVGEGT. CDR3 length equals 15 residues.